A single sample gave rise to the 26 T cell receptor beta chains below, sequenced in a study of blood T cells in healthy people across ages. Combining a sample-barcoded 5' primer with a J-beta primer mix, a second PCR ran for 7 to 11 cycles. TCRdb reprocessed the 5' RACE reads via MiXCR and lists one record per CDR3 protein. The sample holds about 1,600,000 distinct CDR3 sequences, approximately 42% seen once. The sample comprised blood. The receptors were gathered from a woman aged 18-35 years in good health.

The CDR3 spells CASSRTSGGDEQFF. The CDR3 DNA is TGTGCCAGCAGTCGGACTAGCGGGGGGGATGAGCAGTTCTTC. The rearrangement uses TRBV12-3 or TRBV12-4 and TRBJ2-1, with TRBD2 matching over 15 bases. This CDR3 has 14 residues. J gave up 8 bases and V 5 bases, and 1 base lay outside the gene matches.

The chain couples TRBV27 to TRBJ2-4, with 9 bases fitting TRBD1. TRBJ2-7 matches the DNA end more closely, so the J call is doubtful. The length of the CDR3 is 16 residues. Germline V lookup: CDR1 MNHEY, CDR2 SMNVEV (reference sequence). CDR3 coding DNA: TGTGCCAGCAGTCGAACAGGGGGCCTTAGCCCCTACGAGCAGTACTTC. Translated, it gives CASSRTGGLSPYEQYF.

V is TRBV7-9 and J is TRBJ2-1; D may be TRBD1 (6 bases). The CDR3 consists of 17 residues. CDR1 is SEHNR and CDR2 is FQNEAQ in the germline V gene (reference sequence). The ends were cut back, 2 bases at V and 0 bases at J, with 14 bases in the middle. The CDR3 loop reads CASSLWQSRGSYNEQFF. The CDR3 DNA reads TGTGCCAGCAGCTTATGGCAGTCCAGGGGCTCCTACAATGAGCAGTTCTTC.

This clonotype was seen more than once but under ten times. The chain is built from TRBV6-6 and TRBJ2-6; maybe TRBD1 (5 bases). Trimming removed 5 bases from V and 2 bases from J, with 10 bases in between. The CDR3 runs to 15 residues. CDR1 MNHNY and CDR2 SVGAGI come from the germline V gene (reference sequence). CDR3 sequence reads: CASSAPGTGANVLTF. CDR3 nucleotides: TGTGCCAGCAGTGCCCCAGGGACTGGGGCCAACGTCCTGACTTTC.

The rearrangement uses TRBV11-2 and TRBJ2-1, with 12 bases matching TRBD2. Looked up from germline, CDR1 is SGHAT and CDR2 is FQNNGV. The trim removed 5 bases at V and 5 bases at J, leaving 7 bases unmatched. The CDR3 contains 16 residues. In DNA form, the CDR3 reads TGTGCCAGCAGCATAAGGACTAGCGGGATCCACAATGAGCAGTTCTTC. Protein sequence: CASSIRTSGIHNEQFF.

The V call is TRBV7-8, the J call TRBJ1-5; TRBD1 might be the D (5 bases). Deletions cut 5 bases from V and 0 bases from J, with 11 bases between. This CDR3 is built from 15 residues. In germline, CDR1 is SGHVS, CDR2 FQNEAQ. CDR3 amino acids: CASSRDPYSNQPQHF. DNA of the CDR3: TGTGCCAGCAGCCGGGACCCTTATAGCAATCAGCCCCAGCATTTT. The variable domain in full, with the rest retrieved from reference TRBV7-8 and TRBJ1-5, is GAGVSQSPRYKVAKRGQDVALRCDPISGHVSLFWYQQALGQGPEFLTYFQNEAQLDKSGLPSDRFFAERPEGSVSTLKIQRTQQEDSAVYLCASSRDPYSNQPQHFGDGTRLSIL.

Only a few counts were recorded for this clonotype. Here the CDR3 reads CATEIKRGNNEQFF. The CDR3, as DNA: TGTGCCACCGAAATTAAGCGGGGTAACAATGAGCAGTTCTTC. The rearrangement joins TRBV2 to TRBJ2-1; 7 bases are a match to TRBD2. This CDR3 has 14 residues. V was clipped by 10 bases and J by 5 bases; unmatched bases: 11. Germline CDR1 is SNHLY and CDR2 is FYNNEI.

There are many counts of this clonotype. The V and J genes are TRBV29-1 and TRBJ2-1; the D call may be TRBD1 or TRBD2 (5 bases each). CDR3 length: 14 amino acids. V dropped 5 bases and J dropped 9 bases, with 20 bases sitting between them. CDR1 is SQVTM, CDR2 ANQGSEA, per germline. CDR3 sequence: CSVSSGTRSGEQFF. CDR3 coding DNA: TGCAGCGTTAGTAGTGGGACCCGGTCAGGTGAGCAGTTCTTC.

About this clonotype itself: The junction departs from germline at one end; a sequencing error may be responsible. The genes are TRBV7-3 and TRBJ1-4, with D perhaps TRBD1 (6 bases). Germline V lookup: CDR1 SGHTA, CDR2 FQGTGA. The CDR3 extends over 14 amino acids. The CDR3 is CANSRGTLGEKLFF. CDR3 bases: TGTGCCAACAGCCGTGGGACACTGGGAGAAAAACTGTTTTTT.

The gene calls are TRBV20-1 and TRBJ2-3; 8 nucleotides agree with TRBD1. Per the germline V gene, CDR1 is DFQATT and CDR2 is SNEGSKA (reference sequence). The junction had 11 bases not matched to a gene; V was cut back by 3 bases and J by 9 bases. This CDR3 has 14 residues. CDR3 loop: CSASLGQDRTTQYF. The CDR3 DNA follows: TGCAGTGCTAGTTTGGGACAGGACCGCACGACGCAGTATTTT.

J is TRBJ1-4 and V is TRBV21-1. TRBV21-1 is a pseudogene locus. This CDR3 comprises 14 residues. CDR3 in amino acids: CASRGMGSNEKLFF. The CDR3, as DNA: TGTGCCAGCAGGGGTATGGGAAGTAATGAAAAACTGTTTTTT.

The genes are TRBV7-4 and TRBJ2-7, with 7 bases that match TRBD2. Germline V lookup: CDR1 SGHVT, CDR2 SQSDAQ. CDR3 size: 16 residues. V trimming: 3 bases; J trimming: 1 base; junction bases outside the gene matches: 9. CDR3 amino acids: CASSFFPPGGSYEQYF. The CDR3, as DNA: TGTGCCAGCAGCTTCTTCCCCCCGGGGGGATCCTACGAGCAGTACTTC.

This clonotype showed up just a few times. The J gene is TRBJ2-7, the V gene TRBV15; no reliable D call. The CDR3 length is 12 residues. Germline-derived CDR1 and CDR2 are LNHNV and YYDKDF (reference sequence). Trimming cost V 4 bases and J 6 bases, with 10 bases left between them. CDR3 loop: CATSIAPGEQYF. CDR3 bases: TGTGCCACCAGCATCGCTCCGGGCGAGCAGTACTTC.

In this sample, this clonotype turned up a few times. The CDR3 loop is CASSINPGANSPLHF. The CDR3 region has the DNA TGTGCCAGCAGTATAAACCCGGGGGCTAATTCACCCCTCCACTTT. This chain connects TRBV27 to TRBJ1-6, with a possible D match to TRBD1 (6 bases). Germline V CDR1 and CDR2: MNHEY, SMNVEV (reference sequence). V lost 5 bases and J 6 bases, leaving 14 bases between the germline ends. This CDR3 contains 15 residues.

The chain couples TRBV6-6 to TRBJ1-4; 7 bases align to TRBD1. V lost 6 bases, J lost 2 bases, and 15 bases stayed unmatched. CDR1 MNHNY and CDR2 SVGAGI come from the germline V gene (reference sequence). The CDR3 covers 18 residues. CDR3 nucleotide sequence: TGTGCCAGCAGGTTACCGTTAGGAGGGGGCGAGACTAATGAAAAACTGTTTTTT. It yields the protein CASRLPLGGGETNEKLFF.

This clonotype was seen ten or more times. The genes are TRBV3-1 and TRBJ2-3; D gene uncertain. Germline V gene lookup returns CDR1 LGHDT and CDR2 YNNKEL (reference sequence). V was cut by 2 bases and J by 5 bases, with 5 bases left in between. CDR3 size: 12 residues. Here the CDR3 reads CASSQLGDTQYF. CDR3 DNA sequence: TGTGCCAGCAGCCAATTAGGAGATACGCAGTATTTT.

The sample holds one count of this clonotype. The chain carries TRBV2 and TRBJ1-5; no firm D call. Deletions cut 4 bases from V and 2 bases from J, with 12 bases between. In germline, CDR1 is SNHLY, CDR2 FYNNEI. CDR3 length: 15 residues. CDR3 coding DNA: TGTGCCAGCAGTGTCCTGCCAAATGGCAATCAGCCCCAGCATTTT. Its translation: CASSVLPNGNQPQHF.

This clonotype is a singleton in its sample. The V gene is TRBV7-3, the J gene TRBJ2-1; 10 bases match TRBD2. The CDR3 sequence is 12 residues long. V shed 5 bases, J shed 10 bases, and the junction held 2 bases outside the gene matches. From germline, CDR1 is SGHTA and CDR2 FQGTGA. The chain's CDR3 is CASSGGLAEQFF. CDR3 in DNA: TGTGCCAGCAGCGGGGGACTAGCGGAGCAGTTCTTC.

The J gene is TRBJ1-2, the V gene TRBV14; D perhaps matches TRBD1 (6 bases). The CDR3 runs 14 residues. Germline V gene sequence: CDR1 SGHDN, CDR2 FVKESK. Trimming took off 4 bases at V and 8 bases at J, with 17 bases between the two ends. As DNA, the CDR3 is TGTGCCAGCAGCCCGATTAACGGGGGCGGCGGCTACACCTTC. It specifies CASSPINGGGGYTF.

The CDR3 spells CASSEAGLVVYF. CDR3 coding DNA: TGTGCCAGCAGTGAAGCGGGACTAGTTGTGTACTTC. The V and J genes are TRBV25-1 and TRBJ2-4; 8 nucleotides match TRBD2. Trimming cost V 2 bases and J 15 bases; bases outside gene matches: 6. CDR3 length equals 12 residues. CDR1 is MGHDK, CDR2 SYGVNS, per germline.

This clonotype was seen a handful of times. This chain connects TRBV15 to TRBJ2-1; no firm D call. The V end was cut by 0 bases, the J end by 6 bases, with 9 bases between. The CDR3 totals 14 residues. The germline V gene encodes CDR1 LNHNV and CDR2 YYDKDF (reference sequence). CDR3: CATSRDSTGNEQFF. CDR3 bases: TGTGCCACCAGCAGAGATTCGACGGGCAATGAGCAGTTCTTC.

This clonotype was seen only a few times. CDR3: CASSQGTSGRTRSSYNEQFF. The CDR3 DNA reads TGTGCCAGCAGCCAAGGTACTAGCGGGAGGACGAGGAGCTCCTACAATGAGCAGTTCTTC. This chain connects TRBV14 to TRBJ2-1, with 12 bases aligning to TRBD2. This CDR3 comprises 20 residues. V was clipped by 1 base and J by 0 bases; unmatched bases: 10. CDR1 and CDR2 (germline): SGHDN, FVKESK.

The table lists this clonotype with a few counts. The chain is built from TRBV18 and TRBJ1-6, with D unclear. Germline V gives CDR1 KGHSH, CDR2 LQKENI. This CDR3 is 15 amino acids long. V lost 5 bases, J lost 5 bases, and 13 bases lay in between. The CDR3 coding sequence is TGTGCCAGCTCAGACTGGGATCCCAATAATTCACCCCTCCACTTT. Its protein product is CASSDWDPNNSPLHF.

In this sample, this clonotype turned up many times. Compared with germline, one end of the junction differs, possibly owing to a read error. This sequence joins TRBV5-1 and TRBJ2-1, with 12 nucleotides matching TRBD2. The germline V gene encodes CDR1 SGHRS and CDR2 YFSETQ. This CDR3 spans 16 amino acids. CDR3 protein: CASSSLAGGSYNEQFF. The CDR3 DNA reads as TGTGCCAGCAGCTCACTAGCGGGAGGATCCTACAATGAGCAGTTCTTC.

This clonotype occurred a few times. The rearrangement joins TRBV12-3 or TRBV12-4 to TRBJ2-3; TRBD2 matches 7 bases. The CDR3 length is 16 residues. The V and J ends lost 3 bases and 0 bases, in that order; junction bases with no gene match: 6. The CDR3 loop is CASSFSSGLSTDTQYF. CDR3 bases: TGTGCCAGCAGTTTTTCTAGCGGACTCAGCACAGATACGCAGTATTTT.

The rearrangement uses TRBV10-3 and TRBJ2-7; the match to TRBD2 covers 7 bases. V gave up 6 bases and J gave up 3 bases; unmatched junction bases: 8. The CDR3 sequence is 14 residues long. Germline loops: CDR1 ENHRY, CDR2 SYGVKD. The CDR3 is CAIRGLGGNYEQYF. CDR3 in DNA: TGTGCCATCAGGGGACTGGGAGGGAACTACGAGCAGTACTTC.